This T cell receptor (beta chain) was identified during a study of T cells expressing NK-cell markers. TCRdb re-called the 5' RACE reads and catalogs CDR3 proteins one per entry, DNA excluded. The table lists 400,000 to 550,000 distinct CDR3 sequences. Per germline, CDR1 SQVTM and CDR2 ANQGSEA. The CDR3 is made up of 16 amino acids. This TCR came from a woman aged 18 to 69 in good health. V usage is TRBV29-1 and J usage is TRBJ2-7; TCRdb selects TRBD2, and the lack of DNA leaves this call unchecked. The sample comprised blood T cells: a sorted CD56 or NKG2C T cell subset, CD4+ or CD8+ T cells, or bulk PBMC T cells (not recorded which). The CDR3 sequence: CSVENWASGRIYEQYF.